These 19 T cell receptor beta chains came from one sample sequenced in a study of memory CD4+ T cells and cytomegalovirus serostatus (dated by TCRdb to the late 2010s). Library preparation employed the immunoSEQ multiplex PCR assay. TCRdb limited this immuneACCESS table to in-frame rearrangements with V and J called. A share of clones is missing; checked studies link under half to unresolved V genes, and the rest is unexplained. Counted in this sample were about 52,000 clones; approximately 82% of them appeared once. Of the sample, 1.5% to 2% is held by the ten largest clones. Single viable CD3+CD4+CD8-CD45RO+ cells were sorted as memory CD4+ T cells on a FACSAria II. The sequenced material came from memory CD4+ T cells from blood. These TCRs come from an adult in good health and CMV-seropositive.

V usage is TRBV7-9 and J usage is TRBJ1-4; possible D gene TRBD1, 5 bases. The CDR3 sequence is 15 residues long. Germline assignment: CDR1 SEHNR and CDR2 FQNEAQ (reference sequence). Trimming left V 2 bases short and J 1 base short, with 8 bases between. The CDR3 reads CASSLRGGTNEKLFF. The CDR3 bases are TGTGCCAGCAGCTTAAGGGGAGGAACTAATGAAAAACTGTTTTTT.

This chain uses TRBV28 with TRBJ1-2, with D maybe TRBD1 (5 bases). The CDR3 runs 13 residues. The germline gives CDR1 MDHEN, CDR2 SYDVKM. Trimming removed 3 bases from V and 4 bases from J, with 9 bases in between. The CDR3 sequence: CASSLGGIYGYTF. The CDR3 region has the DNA TGTGCCAGCAGTTTGGGGGGGATCTATGGCTACACCTTC.

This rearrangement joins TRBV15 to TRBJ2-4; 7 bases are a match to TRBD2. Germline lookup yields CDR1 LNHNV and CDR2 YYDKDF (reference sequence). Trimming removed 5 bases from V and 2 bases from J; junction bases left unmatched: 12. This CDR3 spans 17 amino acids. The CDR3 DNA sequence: TGTGCCACCAGCTCCAGACCCCCGGGGGGAACCAAAAACATTCAGTACTTC. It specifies CATSSRPPGGTKNIQYF.

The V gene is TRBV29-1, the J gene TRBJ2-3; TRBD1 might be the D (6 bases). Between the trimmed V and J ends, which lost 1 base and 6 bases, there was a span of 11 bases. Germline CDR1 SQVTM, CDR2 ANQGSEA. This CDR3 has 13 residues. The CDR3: CSVEGGRGDTQYF. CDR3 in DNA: TGCAGCGTTGAAGGGGGAAGGGGGGATACGCAGTATTTT.

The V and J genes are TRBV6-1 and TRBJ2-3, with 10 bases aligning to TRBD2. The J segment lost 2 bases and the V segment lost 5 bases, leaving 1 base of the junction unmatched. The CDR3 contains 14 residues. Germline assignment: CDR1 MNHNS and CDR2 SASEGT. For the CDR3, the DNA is TGTGCCAGCAGTACTAGCGGGGACACAGATACGCAGTATTTT. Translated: CASSTSGDTDTQYF.

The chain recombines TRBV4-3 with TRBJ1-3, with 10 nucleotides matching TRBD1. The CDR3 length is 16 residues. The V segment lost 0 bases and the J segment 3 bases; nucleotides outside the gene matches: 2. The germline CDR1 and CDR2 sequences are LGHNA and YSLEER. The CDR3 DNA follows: TGCGCCAGCAGCCAAGACAGGACAGGGGGTGGAAACACCATATATTTT. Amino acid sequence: CASSQDRTGGGNTIYF.

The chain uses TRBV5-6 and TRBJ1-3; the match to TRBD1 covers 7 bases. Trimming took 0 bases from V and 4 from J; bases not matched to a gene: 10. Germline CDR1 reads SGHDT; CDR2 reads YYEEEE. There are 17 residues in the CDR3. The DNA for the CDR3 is TGTGCCAGCAGCTTGGTAGCAGGGGGAGAAGAAGGAAACACCATATATTTT. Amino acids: CASSLVAGGEEGNTIYF.

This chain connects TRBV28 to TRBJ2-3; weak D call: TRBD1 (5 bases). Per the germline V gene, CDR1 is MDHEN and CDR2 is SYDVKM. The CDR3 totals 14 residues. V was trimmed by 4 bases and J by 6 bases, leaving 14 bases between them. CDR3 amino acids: CASSSYLKGDTQYF. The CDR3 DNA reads TGTGCCAGCAGTTCGTACTTGAAGGGGGATACGCAGTATTTT.

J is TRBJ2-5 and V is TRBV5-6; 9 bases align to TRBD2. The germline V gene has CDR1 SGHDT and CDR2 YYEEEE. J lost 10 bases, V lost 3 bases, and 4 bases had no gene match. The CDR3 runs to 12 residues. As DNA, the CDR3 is TGTGCCAGCAGCTCTAGCGGGGAGGGCCAGTACTTC. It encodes CASSSSGEGQYF.

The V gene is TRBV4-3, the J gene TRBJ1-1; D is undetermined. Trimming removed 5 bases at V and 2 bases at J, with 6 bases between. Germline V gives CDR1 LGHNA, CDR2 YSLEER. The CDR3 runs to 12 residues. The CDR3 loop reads CASSFRNTEAFF. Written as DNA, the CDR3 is TGCGCCAGCAGCTTCAGAAACACTGAAGCTTTCTTT.

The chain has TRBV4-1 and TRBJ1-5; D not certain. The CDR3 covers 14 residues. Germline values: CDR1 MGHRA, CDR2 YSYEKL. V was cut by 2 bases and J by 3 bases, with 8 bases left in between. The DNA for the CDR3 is TGCGCCAGCAGCCAACAAACGGACAATCAGCCCCAGCATTTT. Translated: CASSQQTDNQPQHF.

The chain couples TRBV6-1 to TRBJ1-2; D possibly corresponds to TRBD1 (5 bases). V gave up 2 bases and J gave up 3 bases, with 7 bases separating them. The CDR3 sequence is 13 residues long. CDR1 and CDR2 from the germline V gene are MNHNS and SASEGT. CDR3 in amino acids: CASSEQGDYGYTF. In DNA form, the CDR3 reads TGTGCCAGCAGTGAACAAGGGGACTATGGCTACACCTTC.

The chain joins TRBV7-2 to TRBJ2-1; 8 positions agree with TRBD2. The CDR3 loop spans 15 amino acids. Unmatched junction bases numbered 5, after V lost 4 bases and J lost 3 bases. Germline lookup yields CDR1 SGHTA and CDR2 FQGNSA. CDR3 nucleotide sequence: TGTGCCAGCAGCTCCGGGGGGGCCCTCTACAATGAGCAGTTCTTC. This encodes CASSSGGALYNEQFF.

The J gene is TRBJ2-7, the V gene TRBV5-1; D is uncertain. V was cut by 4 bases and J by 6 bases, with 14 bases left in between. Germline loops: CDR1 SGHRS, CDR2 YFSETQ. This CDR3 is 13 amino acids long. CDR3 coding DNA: TGCGCCAGCAGCCGGACGAGTGAACGCGAGCAGTACTTC. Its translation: CASSRTSEREQYF.

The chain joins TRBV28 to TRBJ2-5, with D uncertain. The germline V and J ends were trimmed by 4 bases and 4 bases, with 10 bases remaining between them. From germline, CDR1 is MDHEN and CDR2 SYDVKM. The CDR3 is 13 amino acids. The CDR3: CASSSPWGETQYF. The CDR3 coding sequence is TGTGCCAGCAGTTCCCCGTGGGGAGAGACCCAGTACTTC.

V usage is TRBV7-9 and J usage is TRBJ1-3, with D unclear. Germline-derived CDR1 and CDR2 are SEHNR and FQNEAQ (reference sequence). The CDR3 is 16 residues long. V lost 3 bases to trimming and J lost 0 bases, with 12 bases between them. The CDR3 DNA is TGTGCCAGCAGCTTCGAGAAGGCACACTCTGGAAACACCATATATTTT. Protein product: CASSFEKAHSGNTIYF.

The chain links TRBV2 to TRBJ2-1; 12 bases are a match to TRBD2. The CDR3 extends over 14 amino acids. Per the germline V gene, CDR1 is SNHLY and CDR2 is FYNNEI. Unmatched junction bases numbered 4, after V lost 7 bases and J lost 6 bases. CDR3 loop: CASNLAGGLNEQFF. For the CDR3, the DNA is TGTGCCAGCAACCTAGCGGGGGGGCTCAATGAGCAGTTCTTC. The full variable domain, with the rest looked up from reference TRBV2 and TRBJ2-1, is EPEVTQTPSHQVTQMGQEVILRCVPISNHLYFYWYRQILGQKVEFLVSFYNNEISEKSEIFDDQFSVERPDGSNFTLKIRSTKLEDSAMYFCASNLAGGLNEQFFGPGTRLTVL.

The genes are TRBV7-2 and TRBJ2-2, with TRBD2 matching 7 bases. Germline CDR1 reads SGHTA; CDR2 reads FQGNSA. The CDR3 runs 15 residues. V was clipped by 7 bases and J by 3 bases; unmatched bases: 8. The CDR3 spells CASIGGAGYTGELFF. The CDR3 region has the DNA TGTGCCAGCATCGGGGGAGCGGGATACACCGGGGAGCTGTTTTTT.

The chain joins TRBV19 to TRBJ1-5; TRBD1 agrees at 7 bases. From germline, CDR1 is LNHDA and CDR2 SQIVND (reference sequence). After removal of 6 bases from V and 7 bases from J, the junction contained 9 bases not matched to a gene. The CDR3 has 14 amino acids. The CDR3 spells CASRRGGQGQPQHF. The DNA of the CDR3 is TGTGCCAGTAGAAGAGGGGGCCAGGGGCAGCCCCAGCATTTT.